This is a list of T cell receptor beta chains from one sample in a study of spatial heterogeneity in lung cancer. TCRdb ran MiXCR on the 5' RACE reads and lists one entry per CDR3 protein. In the table there are under 85,000 distinct CDR3 sequences, 8% of which are singletons. The sequenced sample was PBMCs, obtained at surgery. These receptors were obtained from a male donor with early-stage non-small cell lung cancer. Each CDR3 is given without its conserved first and last residue.

v_call	j_call	cdr3_aa
TRBV27	TRBJ2-3	ASSLGSRGTDTQY
TRBV15	TRBJ2-3	ATTKGADNTDTQY
TRBV10-3	TRBJ1-1	AIRGGGQAF
TRBV4-2	TRBJ2-3	ASSQDMDTQY
TRBV7-2	TRBJ2-5	ASSTRFGDQETQY
TRBV27	TRBJ2-7	ASWQLLGEQY
TRBV6-6	TRBJ2-7	ASSLQVHEQY
TRBV7-2	TRBJ2-5	ASSLGGQQETQY
TRBV30	TRBJ2-1	ASRMDTHYNEQF
TRBV7-2	TRBJ2-7	ASSLYGEQY
TRBV7-2	TRBJ1-1	ASSLRFSLEAF
TRBV5-1	TRBJ2-7	ASSLDVYEQY
TRBV5-1	TRBJ2-1	ASSPSDSYNEQF
TRBV20-1	TRBJ1-1	SVTNLGPQEAF
TRBV9	TRBJ2-5	ASSVNSLEKETQY
TRBV27	TRBJ2-3	ASIGDYTDTQY
TRBV28	TRBJ2-2	ASLGAGQGTGELF
TRBV7-2	TRBJ2-3	ASSLEVAGHNTDTQY
TRBV6-5	TRBJ1-5	ASSLVPDSNQPQH
TRBV6-6	TRBJ1-5	ASSYADQPQH
TRBV5-5	TRBJ1-1	ASSLARDRYTEAF
TRBV12-3/TRBV12-4	TRBJ1-3	ASSTRAGSSTIY
TRBV30	TRBJ2-2	AWKGFGNPRVGELF
TRBV29-1	TRBJ2-1	SVEALGQGVNEQF
TRBV12-3/TRBV12-4	TRBJ1-2	ASSLGQLRDYGYT
TRBV6-2/TRBV6-3	TRBJ2-5	ASSTGQGRLGETQY
TRBV24-1	TRBJ1-2	ATSDLHRAYGYT
TRBV5-1	TRBJ2-3	ASSLNDYGDTQY
TRBV5-6	TRBJ2-1	ASSRNRAEGF
TRBV5-1	TRBJ2-3	ASSTGLAETDTQY